This T cell receptor beta chain was captured in a study of preoperative IRX-2 immunotherapy in early breast cancer. TCRdb's copy holds only in-frame clones and misses some; the assay was immunoSEQ multiplex PCR. The repertoire includes 34,000 or so clones, 90% to 95% of them detected once, and 5% to 7.5% sits in the top ten. V lost 3 bases and J lost 7; bases outside the gene matches: 3. CDR1 is LNHDA and CDR2 is SQIVND in the germline V gene (reference sequence). The CDR3 covers 14 residues. Treatment here: preoperative locoregional IRX-2 cytokine immunotherapy. Patients received preoperative, locoregional IRX-2 cytokine immunotherapy in a phase Ib study.

The TCR comes from a human donor with breast cancer. This chain connects TRBV19 to TRBJ1-6; TRBD1 aligns across 7 bases. The sample was acquired from a patient treated with IRX-2 immunotherapy. In DNA form, the CDR3 reads TGTGCCAGTAGTATTGACAGGGAAAATTCACCCCTCCACTTT. As protein: CASSIDRENSPLHF.